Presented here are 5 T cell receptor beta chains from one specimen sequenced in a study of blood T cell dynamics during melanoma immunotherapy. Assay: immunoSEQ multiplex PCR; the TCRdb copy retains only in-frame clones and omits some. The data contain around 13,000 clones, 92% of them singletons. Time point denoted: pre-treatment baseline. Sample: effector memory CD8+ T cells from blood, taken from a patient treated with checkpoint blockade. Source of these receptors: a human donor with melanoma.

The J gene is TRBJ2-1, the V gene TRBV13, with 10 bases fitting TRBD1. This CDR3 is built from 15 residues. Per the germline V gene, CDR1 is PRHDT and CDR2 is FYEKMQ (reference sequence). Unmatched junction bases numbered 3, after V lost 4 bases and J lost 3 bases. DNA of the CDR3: TGTGCCAGCAGCTCATGGGACAGGGGCTACAATGAGCAGTTCTTC. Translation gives CASSSWDRGYNEQFF.

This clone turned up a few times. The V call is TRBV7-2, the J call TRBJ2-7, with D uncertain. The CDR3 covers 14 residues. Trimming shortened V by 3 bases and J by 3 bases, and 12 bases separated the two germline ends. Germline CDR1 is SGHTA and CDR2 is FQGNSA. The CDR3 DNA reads TGTGCCAGCAGCTTCGGTTGGGCCGACTACGAGCAGTACTTC. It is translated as CASSFGWADYEQYF.

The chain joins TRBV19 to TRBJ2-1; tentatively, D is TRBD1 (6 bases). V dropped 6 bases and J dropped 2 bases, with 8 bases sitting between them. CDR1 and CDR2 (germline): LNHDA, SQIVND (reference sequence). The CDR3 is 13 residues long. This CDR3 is CASSGDTYNEQFF. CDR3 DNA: TGTGCCAGTAGCGGGGACACCTACAATGAGCAGTTCTTC.

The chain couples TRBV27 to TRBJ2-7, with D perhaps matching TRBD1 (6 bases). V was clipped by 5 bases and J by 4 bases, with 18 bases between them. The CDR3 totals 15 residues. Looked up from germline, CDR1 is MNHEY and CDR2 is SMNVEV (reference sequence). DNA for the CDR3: TGTGCCAGCAGTATCTTACAGGGAAGTGGTTACGAGCAGTACTTC. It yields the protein CASSILQGSGYEQYF.

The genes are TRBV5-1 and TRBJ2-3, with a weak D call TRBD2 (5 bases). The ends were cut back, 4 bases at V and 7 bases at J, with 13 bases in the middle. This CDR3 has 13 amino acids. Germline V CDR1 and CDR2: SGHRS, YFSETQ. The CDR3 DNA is TGCGCCAGCAGCCTGGAATCCGGGAATACGCAGTATTTT. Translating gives CASSLESGNTQYF.